Presented here are 19 T cell receptor beta chains from one specimen sequenced in a study of Ad26.COV2.S vaccination and SARS-CoV-2 variants. Treatment in this sample: roughly 20 received Ad26.COV2.S at low or high dose, single or two shots; about five received placebo; per-sample allocation not given. All samples were drawn on day 63, counting from the first vaccine or placebo injection. Data came from immunoSEQ multiplex PCR; TCRdb stores just in-frame clones and leaves some out. The sample yields about 350,000 clones, roughly 90% seen once. The starting material was peripheral blood, obtained in a trial of Ad26.COV2.S vaccine versus placebo. These receptors were collected from a person aged 18 to 65 who received the Ad26.COV2.S COVID-19 vaccine or a placebo.

This clone was detected only a few times. The J gene is TRBJ2-7, the V gene TRBV28, with TRBD2 matching 7 bases. From germline, CDR1 is MDHEN and CDR2 SYDVKM. The V and J ends lost 5 bases and 0 bases, in that order; junction bases with no gene match: 7. This CDR3 is 15 amino acids long. CDR3 nucleotides: TGTGCCAGCAGTGGAGGGGCTAGCGGCTCCTACGAGCAGTACTTC. Its protein product is CASSGGASGSYEQYF. Complete variable domain (other parts from reference TRBV28 and TRBJ2-7): DVKVTQSSRYLVKRTGEKVFLECVQDMDHENMFWYRQDPGLGLRLIYFSYDVKMKEKGDIPEGYSVSREKKERFSLILESASTNQTSMYLCASSGGASGSYEQYFGPGTRLTVT.

V is TRBV9 and J is TRBJ2-2; no clear D gene. The V gene lost 3 bases and the J gene lost 6 bases, with 9 bases spanning the gap. The CDR3 covers 13 residues. In germline, CDR1 is SGDLS, CDR2 YYNGEE. This chain's CDR3 is CASSALFSGELFF. CDR3 DNA sequence: TGTGCCAGCAGCGCCCTATTTTCCGGGGAGCTGTTTTTT.

The gene calls are TRBV7-9 and TRBJ2-2; 9 nucleotides match TRBD2. CDR3 length: 17 amino acids. CDR1 and CDR2 (germline): SEHNR, FQNEAQ (reference sequence). With V trimmed by 6 bases and J by 4 bases, 12 bases remained unmatched. The CDR3 spells CASRPGVAGETTGELFF. The CDR3, as DNA: TGTGCCAGCAGGCCCGGGGTAGCGGGAGAGACCACCGGGGAGCTGTTTTTT.

This clone was seen repeatedly, ten times or more. The sample holds other DNA sequences that translate to the same CDR3. The V call is TRBV4-3, the J call TRBJ1-5; 8 bases are a match to TRBD1. J was trimmed by 3 bases and V by 3 bases; bases with no gene match: 4. This CDR3 is 15 amino acids long. CDR1 and CDR2 from the germline V gene are LGHNA and YSLEER. CDR3 nucleotides: TGCGCCAGCAGCCAGGGGACAGGATTCAATCAGCCCCAGCATTTT. Protein product: CASSQGTGFNQPQHF.

V usage is TRBV27 and J usage is TRBJ1-2; a weak D match, TRBD1 (5 bases). CDR3 length: 15 residues. The V end lost 0 bases, the J end lost 2 bases, and 10 bases lay between the germline ends. CDR1 is MNHEY, CDR2 SMNVEV, per germline (reference sequence). CDR3 protein: CASSLSIGGNYGYTF. The DNA for the CDR3 is TGTGCCAGCAGTTTATCGATTGGGGGAAACTATGGCTACACCTTC.

V gene TRBV5-1 combines with J gene TRBJ2-7, with TRBD1 matching 8 bases. Looked up from germline, CDR1 is SGHRS and CDR2 is YFSETQ. V lost 3 bases to trimming and J lost 1 base; unmatched junction nucleotides: 3. This CDR3 is built from 14 residues. The chain's CDR3 is CASSSRQGSYEQYF. CDR3 coding DNA: TGCGCCAGCAGCTCCCGACAGGGGTCCTACGAGCAGTACTTC.

The chain combines TRBV6-6 with TRBJ1-6; no reliable D call. V shed 4 bases and J shed 11 bases, with 15 bases lying between them. Germline V gives CDR1 MNHNY, CDR2 SVGAGI (reference sequence). There are 14 residues in the CDR3. The CDR3 loop reads CASSSWVGLAPLHF. The CDR3 coding sequence is TGTGCCAGCAGTTCATGGGTAGGGCTCGCACCCCTCCACTTT.

This chain connects TRBV6-1 to TRBJ1-1; no clear D. The CDR3 has 12 amino acids. With 1 base removed from V and 10 bases from J, the gap between germline ends came to 10 bases. Germline V lookup: CDR1 MNHNS, CDR2 SASEGT. The chain's CDR3 is CASSEGVPRAFF. DNA for the CDR3: TGTGCCAGCAGTGAAGGGGTCCCGAGAGCTTTCTTT.

The chain links TRBV7-8 to TRBJ2-7; the match to TRBD1 covers 7 bases. V dropped 2 bases and J dropped 4; count of bases not matched to a gene: 5. Germline V CDR1 and CDR2: SGHVS, FQNEAQ. This CDR3 contains 14 residues. As DNA, the CDR3 is TGTGCCAGCAGCTTAAAGGGGGCGAGGTACGAGCAGTACTTC. Translated, it gives CASSLKGARYEQYF.

The gene calls are TRBV18 and TRBJ1-1, with 8 bases that match TRBD1. This CDR3 is built from 17 residues. After removal of 6 bases from V and 6 bases from J, the junction contained 18 bases not matched to a gene. In germline, CDR1 is KGHSH, CDR2 LQKENI. The CDR3 DNA follows: TGTGCCAGCTCGCCTCAGGGGGCCGAATTGGGCTTCCCTGAAGCTTTCTTT. Protein product: CASSPQGAELGFPEAFF.

With regard to this clone: Sequence at one end of the junction differs from germline and may be a read error. This chain connects TRBV5-1 to TRBJ2-7; weak D call: TRBD1 (6 bases). The CDR3 runs to 16 residues. Germline CDR1 reads SGHRS; CDR2 reads YFSETQ. This CDR3 reads CASSVDGTPPPYAQYF. Here the CDR3 DNA reads TGCGCCAGCAGCGTCGACGGGACACCTCCACCGTACGCGCAGTACTTC. Based on the CDR3 plus reference TRBV5-1 and TRBJ2-7, the full variable domain is KAGVTQTPRYLIKTRGQQVTLSCSPISGHRSVSWYQQTPGQGLQFLFEYFSETQRNKGNFPGRFSGRQFSNSRSEMNVSTLELGDSALYLCASSVDGTPPPYAQYFGPGTRLTVT.

The rearrangement uses TRBV11-2 and TRBJ2-5; no reliable D call. The length of the CDR3 is 15 residues. CDR1 is SGHAT, CDR2 FQNNGV, per germline. V was cut by 5 bases and J by 0 bases, with 13 bases left in between. As DNA, the CDR3 is TGTGCCAGCAGCCCCATAACAGACTACCAAGAGACCCAGTACTTC. This codes for CASSPITDYQETQYF.

The chain recombines TRBV30 with TRBJ1-2; 7 positions agree with TRBD1. The CDR3 extends over 13 amino acids. The V and J ends lost 2 bases and 4 bases, in that order; junction bases with no gene match: 4. Germline-derived CDR1 and CDR2 are GTSNPN and SVGIG (reference sequence). In DNA form, the CDR3 reads TGTGCCTGGAGTAGGCAGGGGGGCTATGGCTACACCTTC. As protein: CAWSRQGGYGYTF.

The chain combines TRBV7-8 with TRBJ2-5; 11 bases line up with TRBD2. CDR1 and CDR2 from the germline V gene are SGHVS and FQNEAQ. V trimming: 5 bases; J trimming: 4 bases; junction bases outside the gene matches: 12. The CDR3 extends over 17 amino acids. The CDR3 nucleotides are TGTGCCAGCAGCGCTAGGAGGCGGCTAGCGGGGGGAGAGACCCAGTACTTC. As protein: CASSARRRLAGGETQYF.

The rearrangement uses TRBV2 and TRBJ2-1, with 7 bases aligning to TRBD1. Germline V lookup: CDR1 SNHLY, CDR2 FYNNEI. The CDR3 spans 13 residues. J lost 8 bases, V lost 6 bases, and 7 bases had no gene match. Here the CDR3 reads CASRLTGADEQFF. CDR3 nucleotides: TGTGCCAGCAGGTTAACAGGGGCGGATGAGCAGTTCTTC.

This chain connects TRBV7-2 to TRBJ2-5; weak D call: TRBD1 (6 bases). Germline V gene lookup returns CDR1 SGHTA and CDR2 FQGNSA. V lost 5 bases and J 5 bases, leaving 15 bases between the germline ends. The CDR3 is 14 amino acids. CDR3 protein: CASSTNPGAETQYF. In DNA form, the CDR3 reads TGTGCCAGCAGCACAAATCCAGGGGCGGAGACCCAGTACTTC.

The V gene is TRBV3-1 (or the pseudogene TRBV3-2), the J gene TRBJ2-7; 7 nucleotides align to TRBD1. CDR3 length equals 14 residues. Germline trimming cut 4 bases from V and 6 bases from J; bases unmatched to any gene: 9. Germline V CDR1 and CDR2: LGHDT, YNNKEL (reference sequence). The CDR3 loop reads CASSPGTASLEQYF. The CDR3 DNA reads as TGTGCCAGCAGCCCCGGGACAGCCTCTCTCGAGCAGTACTTC.

This sequence joins TRBV27 and TRBJ1-3, with 7 positions matching TRBD1. CDR3 length: 15 residues. Unmatched junction bases numbered 7, after V lost 6 bases and J lost 2 bases. Germline loops: CDR1 MNHEY, CDR2 SMNVEV (reference sequence). The CDR3 coding sequence is TGTGCCAGCAGCCACAGACAGGGAACTGGAAACACCATATATTTT. Translated, it gives CASSHRQGTGNTIYF.

The V and J genes are TRBV6-6 and TRBJ1-1, with 8 bases matching TRBD1. The CDR3 has 13 amino acids. With 5 bases clipped from V and 8 bases from J, the junction kept 7 bases outside the gene matches. CDR1 MNHNY and CDR2 SVGAGI come from the germline V gene (reference sequence). CDR3: CASSLGQGLEAFF. For the CDR3, the DNA is TGTGCCAGCAGTCTCGGACAGGGCTTGGAAGCTTTCTTT.